This T cell receptor (beta chain) appears in the sequencing data of a study of shared clonotypes between healthy human individuals. With regard to this clone: Its matching antigen is unknown.

Study-wide findings and caveats: Few donors restricted represented genetic and exposure-history diversity.

Clones were read by immunoSEQ multiplex PCR, and TCRdb kept only the in-frame ones, dropping some. Among under 600,000 clones, roughly 98% were seen once, and the ten largest hold 0.3%. Positively selected for CCR7, the CD45RO-negative cells used as naive CD8 cells excluded terminally differentiated effector memory CD45RA+ cells. V gave up 7 bases and J gave up 0 bases, with 16 bases separating them. Germline V gene lookup returns CDR1 SEHNR and CDR2 FQNEAQ (reference sequence). There are 16 residues in the CDR3. The sequence was obtained from a man aged 25-40 years in good health. The chain uses TRBV7-9 and TRBJ2-1, with a possible D match to TRBD2 (5 bases). The sample taken for sequencing was naive CD8+ T cells sorted from blood. CDR3 sequence reads: CASTPPGTSSYNEQFF. The CDR3 DNA sequence: TGTGCCAGCACTCCACCGGGAACTAGCTCCTACAATGAGCAGTTCTTC.